Below, 2 T cell receptor beta chains from the same sample are listed, as sequenced in a study of type 1 regulatory T cells. No antigen has been identified for these receptors. MiXCR was run by TCRdb on the reads, yielding one entry per CDR3 protein. The sample yields under 75,000 distinct CDR3 sequences, about 20% seen once. Study-level points and caveats: Type 1 regulatory T cells had a more restricted TCR repertoire than non-type 1 regulatory T cells.

Sequenced input: cultured type 1 regulatory T (Tr1) cells, either the whole culture or a sorted fraction (not recorded which). Receptor source: a human donor in good health.

This clonotype was counted at least ten times. The chain is built from TRBV5-1 and TRBJ2-7; no clear D gene. The CDR3 is made up of 11 amino acids. Germline V CDR1 and CDR2: SGHRS, YFSETQ. With 4 bases removed from V and 4 bases from J, the gap between germline ends came to 6 bases. For the CDR3, the DNA is TGCGCCAGCAGCACCGCTTACGAGCAGTACTTC. Amino acid sequence: CASSTAYEQYF.

The CDR3, as DNA: TGTGCCAGCAGTTTAACGAGCAGGACCGGGGAGCTGTTTTTT. Amino acids: CASSLTSRTGELFF. The V gene is TRBV12-3 or TRBV12-4, the J gene TRBJ2-2; D not certain. V was shortened by 2 bases and J by 5 bases, with 9 bases between the two germline ends. The CDR3 length is 14 residues.